The rows below give T cell receptor beta chains drawn from one sample of a study of neoadjuvant nivolumab and ipilimumab in lung cancer. The table came from immunoSEQ multiplex PCR; TCRdb's copy has only in-frame clones and leaves some out. The table lists 6,500 to 8,000 clones, approximately 76% of them singletons. Sequenced material: tumor tissue, taken after neoadjuvant nivolumab, alone or with ipilimumab, at or shortly before surgery. The receptors stem from an adult with non-small cell lung cancer. Both conserved end residues are part of each CDR3. The D gene is left open where the match is weak. Rows may omit the clone size; those that give it use once, few, many or a size class.

clone_size	j_call	v_call	d_call	cdr3_nt	cdr3_aa
NA	TRBJ2-1	TRBV5-1	TRBD2	TGCGCCAGCAGCTCCGGGGGACTAGCGGGAGTAGATGAGCAGTTCTTC	CASSSGGLAGVDEQFF
NA	TRBJ2-2	TRBV7-3	NA	TGTGCCAGCAGCTCGTCGAACACCGGGGAGCTGTTTTTT	CASSSSNTGELFF
NA	TRBJ2-1	TRBV19	TRBD1	TGTGCCAGTAGCCCCGGGACAGGGAATTACAATGAGCAGTTCTTC	CASSPGTGNYNEQFF
NA	TRBJ2-1	TRBV14	TRBD2	TGTGCCAGCAGCCAAGGACTAGCGGGAGTCGGGGAGCAGTTCTTC	CASSQGLAGVGEQFF
NA	TRBJ2-7	TRBV4-1	NA	TGCGCCAGCAGCCGCCGACAGGCTACCACCTACGAGCAGTACTTC	CASSRRQATTYEQYF
NA	TRBJ2-5	TRBV28	TRBD2	TGTGCCAGCAGTTTTCGGACTAGCGGGAGGATATCTGAGGAGACCCAGTACTTC	CASSFRTSGRISEETQYF
once	TRBJ1-2	TRBV10-2	TRBD1	TGCGCCAGCAGTGTTCGACAGGGATCAGATGGCTACACCTTC	CASSVRQGSDGYTF
NA	TRBJ2-1	TRBV2	NA	TGTGCCAGCAGTGAAGGGACTCGCCGGAGGGACTACAATGAGCAGTTCTTC	CASSEGTRRRDYNEQFF
NA	TRBJ2-7	TRBV27	TRBD1	TGTGCCAGCAGTCCCGGGACAGGGACAAACGAGCAGTACTTC	CASSPGTGTNEQYF
NA	TRBJ2-1	TRBV9	NA	TGTGCCAGCAGCCTCCTCGGGGTGGGGAGCGATGAGCAGTTCTTC	CASSLLGVGSDEQFF
NA	TRBJ2-1	TRBV21-1	NA	TGTGCCAGCAGCAAAGGTGCGGTTCTCATCTACAATGAGCAGTTCTTC	CASSKGAVLIYNEQFF
NA	TRBJ2-7	TRBV18	NA	TGTGCCAGCTCCCCCAGGGACAAAGCCTACGAGCAGTACTTC	CASSPRDKAYEQYF
NA	TRBJ2-7	TRBV7-6	NA	TGTGCCAGCAGCTTACAGGAGGGCGAGCAGTACTTC	CASSLQEGEQYF
few	TRBJ1-1	TRBV19	NA	TGTGCCAGTAGTTTGTACATGAACACTGAAGCTTTCTTT	CASSLYMNTEAFF
NA	TRBJ2-2	TRBV28	NA	TGTGCCAGCAGTTTATGGGTCGCGGATTCCACCGGGGAGCTGTTTTTT	CASSLWVADSTGELFF
NA	TRBJ2-1	TRBV28	TRBD2	TGTGCCAGCAGACTCCCCGGGACTACCCTCAATGAGCAGTTCTTC	CASRLPGTTLNEQFF